This section outlines one T cell receptor (beta chain) sequence together with its context. The antigen is not known. This clone may be a read error of a much larger clone one base away. Samples came from axillary lymph nodes draining the breast cancer. These data come from a study of breast tumors, draining lymph nodes, adjacent tissues. TCRdb passed the multiplex PCR reads through MiXCR, listing each CDR3 protein once. There are roughly 80,000 distinct CDR3 sequences in the sample; approximately 19% occur only once, and around 2.5% lies in the top ten. Study-wide results and limits: That most tumor T cells come from lymph nodes remained unproven. Most tumor T cells seemingly derive from lymph node, then expand in tumor.

V dropped 5 bases and J dropped 9 bases, with 11 bases sitting between them. Germline V gene lookup returns CDR1 LGHNA and CDR2 YNFKEQ. The CDR3 is 13 amino acids. The material sequenced was axillary lymph node tissue. This rearrangement joins TRBV4-2 to TRBJ1-6, with D unresolved. This TCR was recovered from a female donor with breast cancer. Some clones in this sample may be carry-over from other donors' samples. In DNA form, the CDR3 reads TGTGCCAGCAGCACCGACCCAGCTTCACCCCTCCACTTT. Translated, it gives CASSTDPASPLHF.